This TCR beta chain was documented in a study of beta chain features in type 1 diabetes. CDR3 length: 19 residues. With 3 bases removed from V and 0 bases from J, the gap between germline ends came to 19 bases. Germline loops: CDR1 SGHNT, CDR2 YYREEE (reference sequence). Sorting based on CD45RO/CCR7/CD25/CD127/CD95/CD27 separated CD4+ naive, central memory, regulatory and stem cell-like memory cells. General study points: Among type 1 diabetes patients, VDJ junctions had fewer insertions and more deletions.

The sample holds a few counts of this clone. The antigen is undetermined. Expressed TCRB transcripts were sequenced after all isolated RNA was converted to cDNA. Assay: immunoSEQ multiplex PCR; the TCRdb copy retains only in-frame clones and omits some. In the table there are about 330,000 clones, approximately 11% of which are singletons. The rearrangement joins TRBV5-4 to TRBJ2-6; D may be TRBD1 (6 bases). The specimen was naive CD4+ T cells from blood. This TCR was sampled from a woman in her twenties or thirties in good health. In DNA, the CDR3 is TGTGCCAGCAGCTATGGGACACCAAGAAACTTCTCTGGGGCCAACGTCCTGACTTTC. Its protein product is CASSYGTPRNFSGANVLTF.